This T cell receptor beta chain is drawn from a study of cytomegalovirus exposure and HLA in healthy donors. Whole-study context: Samples from HLA-typed donors yielded around 79 million unique TCRs in an early data release. Study-wide results and limits: Near-uniform donor sequencing depth was presumed by presence/absence analyses.

Comments on this clone: Its antigen is as yet unknown.

Samples came from healthy bone marrow donors. Researchers ran the PCR with 60 Vbeta and 13 Jbeta primers. Method: immunoSEQ multiplex PCR; TCRdb's copy keeps in-frame clones and lacks some. Of about 150,000 clones in the sample, roughly 84% were seen once. Trimming shortened V by 5 bases and J by 4 bases, and 17 bases separated the two germline ends. Germline V gives CDR1 SEHNR, CDR2 FQNEAQ (reference sequence). This CDR3 contains 15 residues. This TCR was recovered from a boy aged 2 to 10 in good health and CMV-seronegative. V and J are TRBV7-9 and TRBJ1-1, with D perhaps matching TRBD1 (5 bases). Source material: PBMCs. The DNA of the CDR3 is TGTGCCAGCAGCCTAGAGGGGCCGCCGGGCACTGAAGCTTTCTTT. Translation gives CASSLEGPPGTEAFF.